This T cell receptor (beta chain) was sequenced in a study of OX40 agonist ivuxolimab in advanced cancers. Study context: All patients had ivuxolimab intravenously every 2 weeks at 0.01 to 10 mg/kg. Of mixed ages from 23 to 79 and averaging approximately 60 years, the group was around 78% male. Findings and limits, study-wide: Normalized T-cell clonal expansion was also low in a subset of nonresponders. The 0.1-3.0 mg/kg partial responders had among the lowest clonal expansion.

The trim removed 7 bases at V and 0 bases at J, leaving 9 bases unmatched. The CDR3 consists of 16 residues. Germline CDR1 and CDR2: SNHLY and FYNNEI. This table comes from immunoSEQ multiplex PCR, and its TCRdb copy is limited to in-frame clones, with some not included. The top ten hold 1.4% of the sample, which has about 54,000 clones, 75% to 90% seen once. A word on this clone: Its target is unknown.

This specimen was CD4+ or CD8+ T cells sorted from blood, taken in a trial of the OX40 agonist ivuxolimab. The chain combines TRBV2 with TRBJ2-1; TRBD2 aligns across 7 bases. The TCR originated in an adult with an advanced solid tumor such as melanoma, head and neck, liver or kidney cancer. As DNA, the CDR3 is TGTGCCAGCACCTCGGCTAGCGGTAGCTCCTACAATGAGCAGTTCTTC. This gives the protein CASTSASGSSYNEQFF.